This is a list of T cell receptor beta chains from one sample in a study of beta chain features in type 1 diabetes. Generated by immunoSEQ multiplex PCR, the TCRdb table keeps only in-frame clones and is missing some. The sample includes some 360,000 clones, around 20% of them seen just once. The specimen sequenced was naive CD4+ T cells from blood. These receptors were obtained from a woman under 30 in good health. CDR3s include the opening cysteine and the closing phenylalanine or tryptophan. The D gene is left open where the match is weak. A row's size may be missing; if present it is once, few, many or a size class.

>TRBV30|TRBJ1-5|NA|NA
TGTGCCTGGAGTCCATGGGGGGATCTCAATCAGCCCCAGCATTTT
CAWSPWGDLNQPQHF
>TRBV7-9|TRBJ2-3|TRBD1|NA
TGTGCCAGCAGCTTAGCGCGCACAGGGGTCTTCACAGATACGCAGTATTTT
CASSLARTGVFTDTQYF
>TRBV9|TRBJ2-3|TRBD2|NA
TGTGCCAGCAGCGCGGGGGGACTAGCGGGGCATACGCAGTATTTT
CASSAGGLAGHTQYF
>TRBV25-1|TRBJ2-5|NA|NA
TGTGCCAGCAGTGGTACGACAGGCGGGGGGACCCAGTACTTC
CASSGTTGGGTQYF
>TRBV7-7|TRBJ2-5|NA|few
TGTGCTAGCAGCTTAGGGACTGTCCAAGAGACCCAGTACTTC
CASSLGTVQETQYF
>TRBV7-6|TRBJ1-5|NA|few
TGTGCCAGCAGCTTAGGGCACAATCAGCCCCAGCATTTT
CASSLGHNQPQHF
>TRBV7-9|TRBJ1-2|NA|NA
TGTGCCAGCAGCCGACAGTCCTATGGCTACACCTTC
CASSRQSYGYTF
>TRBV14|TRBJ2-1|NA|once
TGTGCCAGCAGCCGCGGGGTATACAATGAGCAGTTCTTC
CASSRGVYNEQFF
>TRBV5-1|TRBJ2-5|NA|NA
TGCGCCAGCAGCTTGGGAGCGGCCGGATGGGAGACCCAGTACTTC
CASSLGAAGWETQYF
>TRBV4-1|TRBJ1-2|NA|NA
TGCGCCAGCAGTCGCGTTGGACAGTTCTTCTATGGCTACACCTTC
CASSRVGQFFYGYTF
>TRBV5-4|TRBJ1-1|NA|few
TGTGCCAGCAGCTCGGGAGGGGTGACTGAAGCTTTCTTT
CASSSGGVTEAFF
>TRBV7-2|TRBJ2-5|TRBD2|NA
TGTGCCAGCAGCTTGGGGGGGGAAGAGACCCAGTACTTC
CASSLGGEETQYF
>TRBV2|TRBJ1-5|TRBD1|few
TGTGCCAGCAGCCGGGACAGGGGTCTTAGCAATCAGCCCCAGCATTTT
CASSRDRGLSNQPQHF
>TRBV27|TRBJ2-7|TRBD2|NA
TGTGCCAGCAGTCGGACTAGCGGGGAGTACGAGCAGTACTTC
CASSRTSGEYEQYF
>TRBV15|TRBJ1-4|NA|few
TGTGCCACCAGCAGAGATAGCGGAGAAAAACTGTTTTTT
CATSRDSGEKLFF
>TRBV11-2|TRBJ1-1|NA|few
TGTGCCAGCAGCATAACAGGGAACACTGAAGCTTTCTTT
CASSITGNTEAFF
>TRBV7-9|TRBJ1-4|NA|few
TGTGCCAGCAGCGCCGATGGAGGAGCTAATGAAAAACTGTTTTTT
CASSADGGANEKLFF
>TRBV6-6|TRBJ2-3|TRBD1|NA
TGTGCCAGCAACTACCGGGACAGGGATCAAGATACGCAGTATTTT
CASNYRDRDQDTQYF
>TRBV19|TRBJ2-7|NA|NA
TGTGCCAGTAGTATTCGGGGGTCCTCCTACGAGCAGTACTTC
CASSIRGSSYEQYF
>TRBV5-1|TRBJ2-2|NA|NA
TGCGCCAGCAGCTTAAAAGGGGCCACCGGGGAGCTGTTTTTT
CASSLKGATGELFF
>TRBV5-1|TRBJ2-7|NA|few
TGCGCCAGCAGCTTGTTTCAGAACTACGAGCAGTACTTC
CASSLFQNYEQYF
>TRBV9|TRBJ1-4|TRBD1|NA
TGTGCCAGCAGCCCCACAGGGGTTTCTGAAAAACTGTTTTTT
CASSPTGVSEKLFF
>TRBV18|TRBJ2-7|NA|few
TGTGCCAGCTCACCCGGGACAATAGCCTACGAGCAGTACTTC
CASSPGTIAYEQYF
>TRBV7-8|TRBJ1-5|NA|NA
TGTGCCAGCAGCTTAGGGCAGGGGAATCAGCCCCAGCATTTT
CASSLGQGNQPQHF
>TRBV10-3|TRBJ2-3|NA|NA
TGTGCCATCAGTGGGGCAGGCACAGATACGCAGTATTTT
CAISGAGTDTQYF
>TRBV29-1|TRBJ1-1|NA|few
TGCAGCGTTGGACAGTACATGAACACTGAAGCTTTCTTT
CSVGQYMNTEAFF
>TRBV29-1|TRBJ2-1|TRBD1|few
TGCAGCGCCGCTCGGACAGGTTTGCAGTTCTTC
CSAARTGLQFF
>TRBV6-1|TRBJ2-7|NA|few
TGTGCCAGCACTATGGACAGCTCCTACGAGCAGTACTTC
CASTMDSSYEQYF
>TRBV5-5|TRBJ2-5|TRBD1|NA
TGTGCCAGCAGCGCAGACAGGGGAAAGGAGACCCAGTACTTC
CASSADRGKETQYF
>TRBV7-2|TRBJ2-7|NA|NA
TGTGCCAGCAGCTTAGTGCGGGACTTCAACTACGAGCAGTACTTC
CASSLVRDFNYEQYF
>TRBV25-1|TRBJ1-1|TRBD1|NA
TGTGCCAGCAGTAACCGACAGGGGTTATTTGAAGCTTTCTTT
CASSNRQGLFEAFF
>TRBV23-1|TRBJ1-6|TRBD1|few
TGCGCCAGCAGTCAACCGGCTCCGGGACAGCTAATTTGGGAATCAAATTCACCCCTCCACTTT
CASSQPAPGQLIWESNSPLHF
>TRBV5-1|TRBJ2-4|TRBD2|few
TGCGCCAGCAGCTTGAGGTGGATTTCTGGGAGGGACATTCAGTACTTC
CASSLRWISGRDIQYF
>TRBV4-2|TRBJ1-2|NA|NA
TGTGCCAGCAGCCAAGATAGGTCGGGGAGCCCCATTGGCTACACCTTC
CASSQDRSGSPIGYTF
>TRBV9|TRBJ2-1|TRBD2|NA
TGTGCCAGCAGCGTAGGCCAGCGGGGCTACAATGAGCAGTTCTTC
CASSVGQRGYNEQFF
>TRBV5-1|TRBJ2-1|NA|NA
TGCGCCAGCAGCCCTCGGAGTCGCTCCTACAATGAGCAGTTCTTC
CASSPRSRSYNEQFF
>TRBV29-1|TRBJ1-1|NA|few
TGCAGCGTTGAGAGGGGGGGGCGCCTAAACACTGAAGCTTTCTTT
CSVERGGRLNTEAFF
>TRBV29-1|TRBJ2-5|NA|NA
TGCAGCGTTGAGTCACCCCGGGAGACCCAGTACTTC
CSVESPRETQYF
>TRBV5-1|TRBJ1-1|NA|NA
TGCGCCAGCAGCTTCGGTGAAAGGAACACTGAAGCTTTCTTT
CASSFGERNTEAFF
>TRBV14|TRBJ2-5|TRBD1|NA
TGTGCCAGCAGCCAAGGGGGACAGACAGAGACCCAGTACTTC
CASSQGGQTETQYF
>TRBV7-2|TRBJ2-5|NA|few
TGTGCCAGCAGCTGGCACCGGGACCCCAGCGGGGAGACCCAGTACTTC
CASSWHRDPSGETQYF
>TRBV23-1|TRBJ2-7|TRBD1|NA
TGCGCCAGCAGAACCCGGGACAGGGTTTCTCACGAGCAGTACTTC
CASRTRDRVSHEQYF
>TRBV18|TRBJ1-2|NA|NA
TGTGCCAGCTCACCACTAGCCGGTTCCTCGGGGTATGGCTACACCTTC
CASSPLAGSSGYGYTF
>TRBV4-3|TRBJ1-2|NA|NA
TGCGCCAGCAGCCAGTCCTGGGGGGGCGCGGGAGGCTACACCTTC
CASSQSWGGAGGYTF
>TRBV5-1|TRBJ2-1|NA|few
TGCGCCAGCAGCTTGGGGCAGGGAAGCTACAATGAGCAGTTCTTC
CASSLGQGSYNEQFF
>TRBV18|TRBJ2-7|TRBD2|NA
TGTGCCAGCTCACCCTCTTCGGGACTAGCGGACAGCTCCTACGAGCAGTACTTC
CASSPSSGLADSSYEQYF
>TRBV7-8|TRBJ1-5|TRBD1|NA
TGTGCCAGCAGCTTAGCGGGAGGACAGGGCAATCAGCCCCAGCATTTT
CASSLAGGQGNQPQHF
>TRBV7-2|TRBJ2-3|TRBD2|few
TGTGCCACGAGAGCGGGGGGCCCGGCCCTTCTGGCAGATACGCAGTATTTT
CATRAGGPALLADTQYF
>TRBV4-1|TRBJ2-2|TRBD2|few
TGCGCCAGCAGCCAGGTCGTGACTAGCGGGAAGATCGGGGAGCTGTTTTTT
CASSQVVTSGKIGELFF
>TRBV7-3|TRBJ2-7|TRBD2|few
TGTGCCAGCAGCCCCACCGCGGGGGAGCTCTACGAGCAGTACTTC
CASSPTAGELYEQYF
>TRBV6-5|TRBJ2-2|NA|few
TGTGCCAGCAGTAATCTCAACACCGGGGAGCTGTTTTTT
CASSNLNTGELFF
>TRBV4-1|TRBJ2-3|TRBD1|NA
TGCGCCAGCAGCCAATCGACAGGGGCTAGCACAGATACGCAGTATTTT
CASSQSTGASTDTQYF
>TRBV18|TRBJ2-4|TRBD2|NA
TGTGCCAGCTCACCAATGACGGGAGGATCGCGTGCCAAAAACATTCAGTACTTC
CASSPMTGGSRAKNIQYF